This paragraph covers one TCR beta chain sequence. The source of the sample is a study of blood T cell repertoires in COVID-19. Across the study: Donors in the United States, Italy and Spain gave samples during acute or convalescent COVID-19. PBMCs, B-cell-depleted T cells, or T cells were the source of the cDNA or gDNA that made up the material.

Authors' processing steps: Reference gene primer amplification in the assay estimated nucleated cell counts. The assay was immunoSEQ multiplex PCR, and TCRdb's table has in-frame clones only and misses some. The DNA was the basis for D and trimming; V, J and clone size are from that table. In the table there are approximately 270,000 clones, approximately 80% of which are singletons. Material for sequencing was peripheral blood. This receptor was obtained from a man older than 75 with acute or convalescent COVID-19.

CDR3 sequence (DNA): TGCGCCAGCAGCTTGGGCGGGGGGCCATCTCCCACAGATACGCAGTATTTT. Translation: CASSLGGGPSPTDTQYF. The chain has TRBV5-1 and TRBJ2-3, with TRBD2 matching over 8 bases. This CDR3 comprises 17 residues. V was pared by 0 bases and J by 2 bases, with 8 bases of the junction left unmatched. CDR1 is SGHRS and CDR2 is YFSETQ in the germline V gene.